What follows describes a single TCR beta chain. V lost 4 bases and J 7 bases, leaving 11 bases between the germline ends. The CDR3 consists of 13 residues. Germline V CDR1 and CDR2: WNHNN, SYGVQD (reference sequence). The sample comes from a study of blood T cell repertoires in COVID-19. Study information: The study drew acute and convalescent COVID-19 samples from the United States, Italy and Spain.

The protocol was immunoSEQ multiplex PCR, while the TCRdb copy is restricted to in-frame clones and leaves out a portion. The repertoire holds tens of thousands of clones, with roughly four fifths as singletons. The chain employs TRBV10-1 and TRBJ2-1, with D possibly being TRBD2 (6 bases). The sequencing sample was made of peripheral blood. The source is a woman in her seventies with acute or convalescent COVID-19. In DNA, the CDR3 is TGCGCCAGCAGTGTAGGACTACAGAATGAGCAGTTCTTC. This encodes CASSVGLQNEQFF.